The present T cell receptor beta chain was sequenced within a study of T cells in Graves' hyperthyroidism and ophthalmopathy. As for the study in general: Pretreatment peripheral blood was obtained at initial diagnosis.

Ten or more counts support this clonotype. TCR beta CDR3 regions were amplified from RNA. HTBI primers drove first-round RT-PCR of the TCR CDR3. MiXCR, run by TCRdb on the multiplex PCR reads, gives a single entry per CDR3 protein. Here the sample spans some 550,000 distinct CDR3 sequences, approximately 15% being singletons. With V trimmed by 5 bases and J by 6 bases, 5 bases remained unmatched. The length of the CDR3 is 13 residues. Per the germline V gene, CDR1 is SGHTA and CDR2 is FQGTGA. The chain uses TRBV7-3 and TRBJ1-1; 8 positions agree with TRBD1. What was sequenced was blood. The origin of this receptor is a woman between 40 and 55 years old with Graves' ophthalmopathy. For the CDR3, the DNA is TGTGCCAGCAGCCCGCGGACAGGGTCTGAAGCTTTCTTT. Translated: CASSPRTGSEAFF. Full variable domain (rest looked up from reference TRBV7-3 and TRBJ1-1): GAGVSQTPSNKVTEKGKYVELRCDPISGHTALYWYRQSLGQGPEFLIYFQGTGAADDSGLPNDRFFAVRPEGSVSTLKIQRTERGDSAVYLCASSPRTGSEAFFGQGTRLTVV.